The T cell receptor (beta chain) under discussion was sequenced for a study of T cells in Graves' hyperthyroidism and ophthalmopathy. Study observations and caveats: Stable hyperthyroidism was told apart from ophthalmopathy by a model built on 13 V-J features.

In this sample, this clonotype turned up many times. The antigen is not known. Diagnoses were established using clinical symptoms, serum thyroxine and TRAb, thyroid ultrasound and orbital computed tomography. Each 10 ml fresh peripheral blood draw supplied the PBMCs. This CDR3 comprises 13 residues. Trimming stripped 4 bases from V and 6 bases from J, with 14 bases between. Per germline, CDR1 SGDLS and CDR2 YYNGEE. RNA transcripts yielded amplified TCR beta CDR3 regions. HTBI primers drove first-round RT-PCR of the TCR CDR3. TCRdb processed the multiplex PCR reads anew with MiXCR; each CDR3 protein has one entry. The sample contains about 510,000 distinct CDR3 sequences, approximately 15% of which appear only once.

Sequencing was performed on blood. The chain carries TRBV9 and TRBJ2-7; the D gene is possibly TRBD1 (6 bases). The TCR comes from a woman aged 40 to 50 with Graves' hyperthyroidism. The chain's CDR3 is CASSTPDSPEQYF. The CDR3 coding sequence is TGTGCCAGCAGCACACCGGACAGCCCCGAGCAGTACTTC.